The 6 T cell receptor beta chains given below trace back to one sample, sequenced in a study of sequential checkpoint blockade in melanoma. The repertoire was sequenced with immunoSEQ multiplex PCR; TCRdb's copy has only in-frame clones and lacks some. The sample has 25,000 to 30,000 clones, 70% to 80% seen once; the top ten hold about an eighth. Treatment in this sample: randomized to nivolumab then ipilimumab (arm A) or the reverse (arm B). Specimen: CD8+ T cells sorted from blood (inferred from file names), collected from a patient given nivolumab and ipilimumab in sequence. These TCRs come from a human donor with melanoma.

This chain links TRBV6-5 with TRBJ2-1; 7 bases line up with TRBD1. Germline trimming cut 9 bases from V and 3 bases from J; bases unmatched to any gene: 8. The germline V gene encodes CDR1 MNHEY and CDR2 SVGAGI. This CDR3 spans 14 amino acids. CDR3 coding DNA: TGTGCCAGTTCGGACAGGCCCGACTACAATGAGCAGTTCTTC. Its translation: CASSDRPDYNEQFF.

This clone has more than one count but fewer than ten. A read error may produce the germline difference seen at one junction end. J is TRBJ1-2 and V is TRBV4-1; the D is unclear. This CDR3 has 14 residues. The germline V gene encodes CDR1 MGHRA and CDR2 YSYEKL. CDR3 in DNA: TGTGCCAGCAGCCAACGGTTGTCGGGATATGGCTACACCTTC. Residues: CASSQRLSGYGYTF.

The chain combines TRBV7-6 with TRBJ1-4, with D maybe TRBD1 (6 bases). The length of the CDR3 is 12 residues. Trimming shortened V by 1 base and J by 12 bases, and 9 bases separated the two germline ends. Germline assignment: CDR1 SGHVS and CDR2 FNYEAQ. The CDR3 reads CASSLERGQLFF. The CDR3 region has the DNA TGTGCCAGCAGCTTAGAGCGGGGGCAACTGTTTTTT.

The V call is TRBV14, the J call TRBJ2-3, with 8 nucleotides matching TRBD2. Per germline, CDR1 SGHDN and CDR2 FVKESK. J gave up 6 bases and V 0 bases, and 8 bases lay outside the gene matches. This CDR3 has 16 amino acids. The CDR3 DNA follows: TGTGCCAGCAGCCAAGATCCCGGGGGGGCCCAGGATACGCAGTATTTT. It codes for CASSQDPGGAQDTQYF.

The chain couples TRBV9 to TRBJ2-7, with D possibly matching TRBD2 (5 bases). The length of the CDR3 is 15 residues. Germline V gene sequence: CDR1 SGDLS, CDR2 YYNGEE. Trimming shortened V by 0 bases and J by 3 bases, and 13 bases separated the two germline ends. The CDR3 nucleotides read TGTGCCAGCAGCGTAGGCGTAGCTGAGGGCTACGAGCAGTACTTC. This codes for CASSVGVAEGYEQYF.

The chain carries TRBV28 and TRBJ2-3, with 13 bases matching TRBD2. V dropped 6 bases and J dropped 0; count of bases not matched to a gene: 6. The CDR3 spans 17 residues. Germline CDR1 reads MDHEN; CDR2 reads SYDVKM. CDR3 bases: TGTGCCAGCAGCAGACTAGCGGGGGGCCGTAGCACAGATACGCAGTATTTT. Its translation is CASSRLAGGRSTDTQYF.